This TCR beta chain was recovered during a study of cytomegalovirus exposure and HLA in healthy donors. Donors sampled were nominally healthy, though unrecorded immune exposures were likely. PCR primers comprised 60 Vbeta and 13 Jbeta primers. TCRdb's copy holds only in-frame clones and misses some; the assay was immunoSEQ multiplex PCR. The sample includes 100,000 to 150,000 clones, roughly 74% of them seen just once. This clone has only one observation. The receptor was derived from a woman between 50 and 59 years old in good health and CMV-seropositive. The specimen was PBMCs.

The DNA for the CDR3 is TGTGCCAGCAGCGCCTCCGGGACAGGGATACTCTATGGCTACACCTTC. Its protein is CASSASGTGILYGYTF. The chain links TRBV7-2 to TRBJ1-2; 9 nucleotides match TRBD1. The CDR3 has 16 residues. CDR1 SGHTA and CDR2 FQGNSA come from the germline V gene. The trim removed 5 bases at V and 4 bases at J, leaving 11 bases unmatched.